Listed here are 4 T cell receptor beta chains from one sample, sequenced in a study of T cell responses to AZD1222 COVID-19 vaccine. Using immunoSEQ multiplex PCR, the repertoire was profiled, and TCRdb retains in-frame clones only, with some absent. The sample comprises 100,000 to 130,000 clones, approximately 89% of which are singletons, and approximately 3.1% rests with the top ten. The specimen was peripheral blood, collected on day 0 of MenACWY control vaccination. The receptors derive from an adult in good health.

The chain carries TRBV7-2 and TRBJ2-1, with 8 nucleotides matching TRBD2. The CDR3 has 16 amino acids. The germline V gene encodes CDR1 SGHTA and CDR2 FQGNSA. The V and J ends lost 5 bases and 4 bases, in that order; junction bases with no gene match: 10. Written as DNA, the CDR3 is TGTGCCAGCAGCCCGACCTACGGCGGGGGGTACAATGAGCAGTTCTTC. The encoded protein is CASSPTYGGGYNEQFF.

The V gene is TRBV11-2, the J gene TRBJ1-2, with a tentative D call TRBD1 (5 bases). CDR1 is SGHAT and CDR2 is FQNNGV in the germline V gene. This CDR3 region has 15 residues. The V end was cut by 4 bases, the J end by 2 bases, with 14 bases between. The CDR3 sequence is CASSSSGTQNYGYTF. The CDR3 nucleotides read TGTGCCAGCAGCTCCTCCGGGACCCAGAACTATGGCTACACCTTC. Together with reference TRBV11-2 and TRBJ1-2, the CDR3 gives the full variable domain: EAGVAQSPRYKIIEKRQSVAFWCNPISGHATLYWYQQILGQGPKLLIQFQNNGVVDDSQLPKDRFSAERLKGVDSTLKIQPAKLEDSAVYLCASSSSGTQNYGYTFGSGTRLTVV.

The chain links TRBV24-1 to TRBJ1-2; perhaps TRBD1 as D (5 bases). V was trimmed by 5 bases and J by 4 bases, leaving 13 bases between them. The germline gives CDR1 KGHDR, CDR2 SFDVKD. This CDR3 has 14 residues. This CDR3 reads CATSGPGKGYGYTF. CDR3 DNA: TGTGCCACCAGTGGGCCAGGGAAAGGCTATGGCTACACCTTC.

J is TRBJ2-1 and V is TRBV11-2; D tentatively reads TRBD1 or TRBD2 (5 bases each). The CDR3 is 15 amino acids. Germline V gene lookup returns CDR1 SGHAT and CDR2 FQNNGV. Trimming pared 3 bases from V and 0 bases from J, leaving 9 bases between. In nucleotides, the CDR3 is TGTGCCAGCAGCTTCTGGGGGTCCTCCTACAATGAGCAGTTCTTC. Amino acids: CASSFWGSSYNEQFF.